The 16 T cell receptor beta chains listed next were all sequenced from one sample in a study of identical twins (dated by TCRdb to the mid-2010s). Library generation was performed with 5' RACE. Sequenced on an Illumina HiSeq 2000. The public reads were quality trimmed at Q25 with fastp and then assembled into clones with MiXCR by TCRdb, keeping productive beta chains. CDR3 protein duplicates are merged, each entry listing the most common genes and DNA. Present in this sample are around 650,000 distinct CDR3 sequences, under 8.5% of which were seen just once. The ten largest clones capture roughly 1.6% of the sample. The same data also contributed to another study, on yellow fever vaccine responses in identical twins.

The material sequenced was PBMCs. The receptors derive from a woman under 30 in good health.

This chain connects TRBV7-2 to TRBJ1-1; no reliable D call. With 4 bases removed from V and 8 bases from J, the gap between germline ends came to 11 bases. Germline CDR1 is SGHTA and CDR2 is FQGNSA. This CDR3 comprises 12 residues. The CDR3 DNA is TGTGCCAGCAGCTCCCCTTCGAGGGAAGCTTTCTTT. It translates to CASSSPSREAFF.

This clonotype was recorded many times. The rearrangement uses TRBV20-1 and TRBJ2-4, with 10 positions matching TRBD2. The CDR3 is made up of 14 amino acids. Germline V CDR1 and CDR2: DFQATT, SNEGSKA (reference sequence). Trimming cost V 6 bases and J 8 bases; bases outside gene matches: 10. The CDR3 DNA is TGCAGTGCCACAATAGCGGGAGGCCTGGACATTCAGTACTTC. Its protein product is CSATIAGGLDIQYF.

In its sample, this clonotype was seen many times. The rearrangement joins TRBV12-3 or TRBV12-4 to TRBJ2-7; 9 bases map to TRBD1. This CDR3 contains 14 residues. The V gene end was trimmed by 3 bases and the J gene end by 2 bases; junction bases not matched to a gene: 2. For the CDR3, the DNA is TGTGCCAGCAGTTTCCGGGACAGGGCCTACGAGCAGTACTTC. Amino acids: CASSFRDRAYEQYF.

Of note for this clonotype: The germline gene is not matched at one end of the junction; a read error may be the cause. The chain uses TRBV2 and TRBJ1-1; possible D gene TRBD1, 5 bases. The CDR3 is made up of 12 amino acids. The germline CDR1 and CDR2 sequences are SNHLY and FYNNEI. The CDR3 region has the DNA TGTTCCAGCCCAACAGGTAACACTGAAGCTTTCTTT. This codes for CSSPTGNTEAFF. Using reference TRBV2 and TRBJ1-1 for the parts outside the CDR3, the full variable domain is EPEVTQTPSHQVTQMGQEVILRCVPISNHLYFYWYRQILGQKVEFLVSFYNNEISEKSEIFDDQFSVERPDGSNFTLKIRSTKLEDSAMYFCSSPTGNTEAFFGQGTRLTVV.

The J gene is TRBJ2-3, the V gene TRBV4-1; tentative D call: TRBD2 (6 bases). The ends were cut back, 4 bases at V and 1 base at J, with 12 bases in the middle. Germline V gene data show CDR1 as MGHRA and CDR2 as YSYEKL. The CDR3 is 15 residues long. The CDR3 region is CASSPGVAGTDTQYF. The CDR3 DNA reads as TGCGCCAGCAGCCCTGGAGTAGCGGGCACAGATACGCAGTATTTT.

This clonotype occurred a few times. The chain combines TRBV7-2 with TRBJ2-5; D is possibly TRBD1 (5 bases). The CDR3 is made up of 17 amino acids. Trimming cost V 1 base and J 0 bases, with 15 bases left between them. Germline V lookup: CDR1 SGHTA, CDR2 FQGNSA. CDR3 sequence: CASSLVGLQVYQETQYF. The DNA of the CDR3 is TGTGCCAGCAGCTTAGTTGGGCTACAGGTGTACCAAGAGACCCAGTACTTC.

The gene calls are TRBV4-1 and TRBJ2-6; 8 nucleotides agree with TRBD1. Germline CDR1 is MGHRA and CDR2 is YSYEKL. V trimming: 4 bases; J trimming: 0 bases; junction bases outside the gene matches: 5. The CDR3 extends over 17 amino acids. The CDR3 DNA follows: TGCGCCAGCAGCCGGGACAGGACGATCTCTGGGGCCAACGTCCTGACTTTC. Translation: CASSRDRTISGANVLTF.

This clonotype was observed a handful of times. The chain links TRBV27 to TRBJ2-7, with 11 bases fitting TRBD2. Germline values: CDR1 MNHEY, CDR2 SMNVEV (reference sequence). The CDR3 runs to 16 residues. Trimming cost V 4 bases and J 0 bases; bases outside gene matches: 5. The CDR3 reads CASSSGLAESSYEQYF. For the CDR3, the DNA is TGTGCCAGCAGTTCGGGACTAGCGGAAAGCTCCTACGAGCAGTACTTC.

This clonotype was counted ten times or more. The chain carries TRBV7-8 and TRBJ2-2, with 7 bases lining up with TRBD2. Germline V gives CDR1 SGHVS, CDR2 FQNEAQ. This CDR3 spans 16 amino acids. The junction had 10 bases not matched to a gene; V was cut back by 6 bases and J by 3 bases. DNA of the CDR3: TGTGCCAGCAGATGGGCCGGGAGGTGGGACACCGGGGAGCTGTTTTTT. Its translation is CASRWAGRWDTGELFF.

The rearrangement uses TRBV6-1 and TRBJ2-1; 8 bases line up with TRBD1. V dropped 6 bases and J dropped 0; count of bases not matched to a gene: 7. This CDR3 has 16 amino acids. Germline-derived CDR1 and CDR2 are MNHNS and SASEGT. The CDR3 loop is CASSRTGPSSYNEQFF. CDR3 bases: TGTGCCAGCAGCAGGACAGGGCCGAGCTCCTACAATGAGCAGTTCTTC.

The J gene is TRBJ2-3, the V gene TRBV6-2 or TRBV6-3; 7 bases map to TRBD2. The CDR3 totals 15 residues. V lost 3 bases to trimming and J lost 4 bases; unmatched junction nucleotides: 7. CDR1 and CDR2 from the germline V gene are MNHEY and SVGEGT. This chain's CDR3 is CASSYKKTSSDTQYF. DNA of the CDR3: TGTGCCAGCAGTTATAAGAAGACTAGCTCAGATACGCAGTATTTT.

This clonotype was recorded many times. The V and J genes are TRBV7-9 and TRBJ2-7, with 7 bases aligning to TRBD1. V shed 11 bases, J shed 5 bases, and the junction held 9 bases outside the gene matches. The CDR3 runs to 12 residues. CDR1 and CDR2 from the germline V gene are SEHNR and FQNEAQ (reference sequence). CDR3 residues: CAGPDRVHEQYV. CDR3 nucleotides: TGTGCCGGTCCCGACAGGGTACACGAGCAGTACGTC.

This clonotype has more than one count but fewer than ten. V gene TRBV6-2 or TRBV6-3 combines with J gene TRBJ2-3; no reliable D call. The CDR3 length is 17 residues. V was shortened by 5 bases and J by 0 bases, with 18 bases between the two germline ends. Germline CDR1 reads MNHEY; CDR2 reads SVGEGT. CDR3 sequence: CASSRVWVELSTDTQYF. CDR3 bases: TGTGCCAGCAGTAGGGTGTGGGTGGAACTTAGCACAGATACGCAGTATTTT.

The CDR3 DNA sequence: TGTGCCATCAGTGAGGGGCGGGAGGGCCCCTACGAGCAGTACTTC. Translating it yields CAISEGREGPYEQYF. V gene TRBV10-3 combines with J gene TRBJ2-7, with 9 bases that match TRBD2. V lost 2 bases and J lost 2; bases outside the gene matches: 4. The CDR3 consists of 15 residues. In germline, CDR1 is ENHRY, CDR2 SYGVKD.

This clonotype occurred a few times. The chain joins TRBV7-9 to TRBJ2-1; 10 bases are shared with TRBD2. This CDR3 region has 16 residues. From germline, CDR1 is SEHNR and CDR2 FQNEAQ (reference sequence). V was pared by 5 bases and J by 8 bases, with 12 bases of the junction left unmatched. Here the CDR3 reads CASSPPASGRLHEQFF. In DNA, the CDR3 is TGTGCCAGCAGCCCGCCCGCTAGCGGGAGATTGCATGAGCAGTTCTTC.

This clonotype was observed a handful of times. The J gene is TRBJ2-6, the V gene TRBV5-1; D ambiguous. Germline CDR1 SGHRS, CDR2 YFSETQ. The CDR3 runs to 18 residues. Trimming took 1 base from V and 0 from J, leaving 14 bases between them. The CDR3 DNA reads as TGCGCCAGCAGCTTGTACGGCGGTTCCTCCTCTGGGGCCAACGTCCTGACTTTC. As protein: CASSLYGGSSSGANVLTF.